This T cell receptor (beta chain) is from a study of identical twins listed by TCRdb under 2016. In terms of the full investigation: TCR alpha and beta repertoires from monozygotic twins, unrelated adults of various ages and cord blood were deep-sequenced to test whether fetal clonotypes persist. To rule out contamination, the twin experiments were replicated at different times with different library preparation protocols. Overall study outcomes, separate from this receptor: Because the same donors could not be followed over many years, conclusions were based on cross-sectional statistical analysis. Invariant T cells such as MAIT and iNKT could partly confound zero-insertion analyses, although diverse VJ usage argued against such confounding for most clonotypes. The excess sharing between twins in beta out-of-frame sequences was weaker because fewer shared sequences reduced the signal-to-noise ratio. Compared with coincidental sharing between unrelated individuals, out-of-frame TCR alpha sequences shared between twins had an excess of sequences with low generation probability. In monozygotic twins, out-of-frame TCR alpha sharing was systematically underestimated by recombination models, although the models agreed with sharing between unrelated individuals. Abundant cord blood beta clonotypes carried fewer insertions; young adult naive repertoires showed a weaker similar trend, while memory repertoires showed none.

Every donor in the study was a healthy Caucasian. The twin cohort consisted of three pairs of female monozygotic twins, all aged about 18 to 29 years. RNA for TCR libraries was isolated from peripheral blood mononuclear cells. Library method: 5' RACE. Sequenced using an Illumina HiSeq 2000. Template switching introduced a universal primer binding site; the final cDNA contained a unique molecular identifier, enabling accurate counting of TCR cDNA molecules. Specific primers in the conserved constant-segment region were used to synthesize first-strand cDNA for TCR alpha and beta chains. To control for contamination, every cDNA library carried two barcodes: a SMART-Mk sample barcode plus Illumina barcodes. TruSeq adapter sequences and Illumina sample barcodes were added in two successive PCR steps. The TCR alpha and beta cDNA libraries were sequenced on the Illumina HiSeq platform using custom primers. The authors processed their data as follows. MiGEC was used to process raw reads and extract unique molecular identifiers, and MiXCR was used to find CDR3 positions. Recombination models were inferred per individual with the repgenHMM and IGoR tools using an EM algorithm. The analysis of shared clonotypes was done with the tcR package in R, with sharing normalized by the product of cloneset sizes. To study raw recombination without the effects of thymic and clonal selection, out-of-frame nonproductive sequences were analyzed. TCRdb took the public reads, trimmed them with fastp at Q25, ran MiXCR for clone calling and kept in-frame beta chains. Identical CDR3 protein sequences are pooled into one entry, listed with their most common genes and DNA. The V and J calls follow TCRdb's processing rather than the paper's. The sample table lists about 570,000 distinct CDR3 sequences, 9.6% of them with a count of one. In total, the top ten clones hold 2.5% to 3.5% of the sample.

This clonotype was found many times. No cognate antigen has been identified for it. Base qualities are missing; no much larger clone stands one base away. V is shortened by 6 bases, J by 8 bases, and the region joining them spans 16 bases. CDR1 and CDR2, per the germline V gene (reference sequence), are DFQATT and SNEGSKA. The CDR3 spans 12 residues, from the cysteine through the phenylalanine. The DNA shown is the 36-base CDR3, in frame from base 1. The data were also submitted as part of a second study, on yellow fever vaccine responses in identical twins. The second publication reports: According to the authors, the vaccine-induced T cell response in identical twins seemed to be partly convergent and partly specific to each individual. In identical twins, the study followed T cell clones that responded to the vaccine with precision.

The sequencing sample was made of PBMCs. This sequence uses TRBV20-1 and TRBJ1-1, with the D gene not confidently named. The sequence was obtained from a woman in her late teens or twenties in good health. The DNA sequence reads TGCAGTGCCCCGAGGCTAGGTTCGGAAGCTTTCTTT. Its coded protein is CSAPRLGSEAFF.